A selection of T cell receptor beta chains follows, all from one sample in a study of shared clonotypes between healthy human individuals. Method: immunoSEQ multiplex PCR; TCRdb's copy keeps in-frame clones and lacks some. The sample shows 650,000 to 800,000 clones, roughly 94% of them seen only once. The sequenced material came from naive CD8+ T cells sorted from blood. These receptor sequences come from a young man in good health. The CDR3 runs from the conserved cysteine through the conserved F or W. A D gene is named only where the DNA matches it firmly. Size values are once, few and many counts, or a class for expanded clones, and some rows have none.

D gene,V gene,J gene,CDR3 length,clone size,CDR3 protein,CDR3 DNA
TRBD2,TRBV6-1,TRBJ2-4,15,-,CASSAAGLEGGIQYF,TGTGCCAGCAGTGCGGCGGGACTAGAAGGAGGCATTCAGTACTTC
-,TRBV19,TRBJ1-5,15,-,CASSIRGASNQPQHF,TGTGCCAGTAGTATTAGGGGAGCTAGCAATCAGCCCCAGCATTTT
-,TRBV4-3,TRBJ1-5,14,-,CASSRDRLDQPQHF,TGCGCCAGCAGCCGCGACCGTTTAGATCAGCCCCAGCATTTT
TRBD2,TRBV14,TRBJ2-7,14,-,CASSLQAGADEQYF,TGTGCCAGCAGCCTCCAAGCGGGAGCGGACGAGCAGTACTTC
TRBD2,TRBV29-1,TRBJ2-1,16,-,CSVWTSGRSRGDEQFF,TGCAGCGTGTGGACTAGCGGGAGGTCCAGAGGCGATGAGCAGTTCTTC
-,TRBV9,TRBJ1-2,15,-,CASSVEEGRDYGYTF,TGTGCCAGCAGCGTAGAGGAGGGGCGAGACTATGGCTACACCTTC
-,TRBV4-1,TRBJ2-2,13,-,CASSPPRDGELFF,TGCGCCAGCAGCCCTCCCCGGGACGGGGAGCTGTTTTTT
-,TRBV7-9,TRBJ1-3,19,-,CASSSPLVQDEVPGNTIYF,TGTGCCAGCAGCTCCCCATTGGTACAGGATGAAGTTCCTGGAAACACCATATATTTT
TRBD2,TRBV6-4,TRBJ2-1,15,-,CASSPVAGGSNEQFF,TGTGCCAGCAGCCCCGTAGCGGGAGGTAGCAATGAGCAGTTCTTC
-,TRBV9,TRBJ2-5,13,-,CASSPVEEETQYF,TGTGCCAGCAGCCCGGTAGAGGAAGAGACCCAGTACTTC
-,TRBV29-1,TRBJ2-7,17,once,CSVEDLAEGHGIYEQYF,TGCAGCGTTGAAGATCTGGCTGAAGGACACGGTATTTACGAGCAGTACTTC
-,TRBV5-6,TRBJ1-2,14,-,CASSLWTDNYGYTF,TGTGCCAGCAGCTTGTGGACGGATAACTATGGCTACACCTTC
-,TRBV4-1,TRBJ2-7,13,-,CASSQQEIYEQYF,TGCGCCAGCAGCCAACAAGAGATCTACGAGCAGTACTTC
-,TRBV9,TRBJ2-1,15,-,CASSVLRMGYNEQFF,TGTGCCAGCAGCGTATTGCGTATGGGTTACAATGAGCAGTTCTTC